Listed here are 20 T cell receptor beta chains from one sample, sequenced in a study of T cells after yellow fever vaccination. TCRdb ran MiXCR on the 5' RACE reads and lists one entry per CDR3 protein. Of roughly 250,000 distinct CDR3 sequences listed, 10% to 15% are singletons. The specimen was CD4+ T cells sorted from PBMCs, collected 45 days after the yellow fever booster vaccination. The receptors here all came from a man younger than 45 who received the YFV17D yellow fever vaccine.

The CDR3 loop reads CSVRIAGDPEQYF. Written as DNA, the CDR3 is TGCAGCGTTAGAATAGCGGGAGATCCCGAGCAGTACTTC. The chain couples TRBV29-1 to TRBJ2-7, with TRBD2 matching over 9 bases. With V trimmed by 5 bases and J by 6 bases, 8 bases remained unmatched. Germline V lookup: CDR1 SQVTM, CDR2 ANQGSEA. The CDR3 consists of 13 residues.

The chain couples TRBV7-2 to TRBJ2-7, with D possibly being TRBD1 (6 bases). V lost 5 bases, J lost 0 bases, and 11 bases lay in between. CDR1 is SGHTA, CDR2 FQGNSA, per germline. The CDR3 is 14 residues long. Here the CDR3 DNA reads TGTGCCAGCAGCCGGACAGCAACCTCCTACGAGCAGTACTTC. Translated, it gives CASSRTATSYEQYF. Full variable domain (missing parts from reference TRBV7-2 and TRBJ2-7): GAGVSQSPSNKVTEKGKDVELRCDPISGHTALYWYRQSLGQGLEFLIYFQGNSAPDKSGLPSDRFSAERTGGSVSTLTIQRTQQEDSAVYLCASSRTATSYEQYFGPGTRLTVT.

This chain connects TRBV30 to TRBJ1-4; D possibly corresponds to TRBD1 (5 bases). V lost 2 bases, J lost 11 bases, and 15 bases lay in between. CDR3 length: 13 residues. The germline gives CDR1 GTSNPN, CDR2 SVGIG (reference sequence). This CDR3 is CAWSRGRGMKLFF. CDR3 DNA: TGTGCCTGGAGTAGGGGCCGGGGGATGAAACTGTTTTTT. The full variable domain, with the rest looked up from reference TRBV30 and TRBJ1-4, is SQTIHQWPATLVQPVGSPLSLECTVEGTSNPNLYWYRQAAGRGLQLLFYSVGIGQISSEVPQNLSASRPQDRQFILSSKKLLLSDSGFYLCAWSRGRGMKLFFGSGTQLSVL.

With respect to this clonotype: With a much larger clone just one base away, this may be a read error. V and J are TRBV28 and TRBJ2-7; no clear D gene. CDR1 MDHEN and CDR2 SYDVKM come from the germline V gene. The V end was cut by 8 bases, the J end by 5 bases, with 4 bases between. This CDR3 region has 9 residues. The CDR3 loop is CASGNEQYF. DNA for the CDR3: TGTGCCAGCGGGAACGAGCAGTACTTC.

This clonotype was found a few times. The chain carries TRBV7-2 and TRBJ1-3; D possibly corresponds to TRBD1 (5 bases). Germline lookup yields CDR1 SGHTA and CDR2 FQGNSA. The germline V and J ends were trimmed by 3 bases and 1 base, with 13 bases remaining between them. The CDR3 totals 16 residues. CDR3 sequence: CASSLLGTNSGNTIYF. CDR3 nucleotides: TGTGCCAGCAGCTTGCTCGGGACGAATTCTGGAAACACCATATATTTT.

This rearrangement joins TRBV11-2 to TRBJ2-7; the match to TRBD2 covers 10 bases. V gave up 2 bases and J gave up 2 bases; unmatched junction bases: 12. This CDR3 spans 18 amino acids. From germline, CDR1 is SGHAT and CDR2 FQNNGV. This CDR3 is CASSLSHRRTSGTYEQYF. CDR3 nucleotide sequence: TGTGCCAGCAGCTTATCCCATCGCCGGACTAGCGGAACCTACGAGCAGTACTTC.

This clonotype was seen repeatedly, ten times or more. This chain connects TRBV7-8 to TRBJ2-1, with D maybe TRBD1 (5 bases). CDR1 is SGHVS and CDR2 is FQNEAQ in the germline V gene. V shed 1 base and J shed 7 bases, with 23 bases lying between them. The CDR3 is 18 amino acids. The DNA for the CDR3 is TGTGCCAGCAGCTTAGTAGAGCCCAAGGGGCAGGGTTATAATGAGCAGTTCTTC. Its protein product is CASSLVEPKGQGYNEQFF. Using reference TRBV7-8 and TRBJ2-1 for the parts outside the CDR3, the full variable domain is GAGVSQSPRYKVAKRGQDVALRCDPISGHVSLFWYQQALGQGPEFLTYFQNEAQLDKSGLPSDRFFAERPEGSVSTLKIQRTQQEDSAVYLCASSLVEPKGQGYNEQFFGPGTRLTVL.

The CDR3 loop is CASSLGLGTDQETQYF. CDR3 sequence (DNA): TGTGCCAGCAGCTTAGGACTCGGGACGGACCAAGAGACCCAGTACTTC. This rearrangement joins TRBV5-4 to TRBJ2-5; D may be TRBD1 or TRBD2 (5 bases each). Germline V gene sequence: CDR1 SGHNT, CDR2 YYREEE (reference sequence). The CDR3 runs 16 residues. V was trimmed by 2 bases and J by 0 bases, leaving 14 bases between them.

This clonotype occurred a few times. The rearrangement links TRBV16 to TRBJ2-1, with 11 bases matching TRBD2. Looked up from germline, CDR1 is KGHSY and CDR2 is FQNENV. The CDR3 consists of 14 residues. J gave up 7 bases and V 4 bases, and 3 bases lay outside the gene matches. Written as DNA, the CDR3 is TGTGCCAGCAGCCCGACTAGCGGGAAAAATGAGCAGTTCTTC. Residues: CASSPTSGKNEQFF.

The table lists this clonotype with a few counts. This sequence joins TRBV4-2 and TRBJ1-6; D is possibly TRBD1 (5 bases). The CDR3 length is 15 residues. Trimming shortened V by 5 bases and J by 9 bases, and 17 bases separated the two germline ends. Germline V lookup: CDR1 LGHNA, CDR2 YNFKEQ. This CDR3 is CASSTPGKGPSPLHF. The CDR3 region has the DNA TGTGCCAGCAGCACCCCCGGCAAGGGGCCTTCACCCCTCCACTTT.

In this sample, this clonotype turned up a few times. The V call is TRBV28, the J call TRBJ2-7; D unresolved. V lost 8 bases, J lost 6 bases, and 8 bases lay in between. CDR1 and CDR2 from the germline V gene are MDHEN and SYDVKM. This CDR3 has 10 amino acids. CDR3 DNA sequence: TGTGCCAGCGGTGGCCGCGAGCAGTACTTC. This sequence encodes CASGGREQYF.

In this sample, this clonotype turned up many times. This chain uses TRBV7-9 with TRBJ2-5; 10 bases are a match to TRBD2. J gave up 5 bases and V 0 bases, and 6 bases lay outside the gene matches. The germline V gene encodes CDR1 SEHNR and CDR2 FQNEAQ (reference sequence). The length of the CDR3 is 16 residues. CDR3 nucleotides: TGTGCCAGCAGCTTAGCGCAGGGACTAGCGAGGGAGACCCAGTACTTC. Residues: CASSLAQGLARETQYF.

This clonotype showed up just a few times. The CDR3 is CASSRTGKGNIQYF. CDR3 DNA sequence: TGTGCCAGCAGTCGGACAGGGAAAGGAAACATTCAGTACTTC. The genes are TRBV7-2 and TRBJ2-4, with 8 bases lining up with TRBD1. Trimming removed 6 bases from V and 6 bases from J; junction bases left unmatched: 7. This CDR3 spans 14 amino acids. Germline CDR1 reads SGHTA; CDR2 reads FQGNSA.

The table lists this clonotype with a few counts. The genes are TRBV4-3 and TRBJ1-4; maybe TRBD1 (5 bases). Between the trimmed V and J ends, which lost 4 bases and 4 bases, there was a span of 22 bases. Germline lookup yields CDR1 LGHNA and CDR2 YSLEER. The CDR3 is 18 residues long. CDR3 loop: CASSPTHRSGGGNEKLFF. CDR3 in DNA: TGCGCCAGCAGCCCCACTCACAGGTCGGGGGGTGGTAATGAAAAACTGTTTTTT.

This sequence joins TRBV19 and TRBJ2-2, with D perhaps matching TRBD2 (6 bases). This CDR3 comprises 14 residues. V was clipped by 5 bases and J by 1 base, with 8 bases between them. Germline CDR1 and CDR2: LNHDA and SQIVND (reference sequence). In nucleotides, the CDR3 is TGTGCCAGTAGTTGGGGGGAGAACACCGGGGAGCTGTTTTTT. It specifies CASSWGENTGELFF.

In this sample, this clonotype turned up many times. V is TRBV29-1 and J is TRBJ2-3, with D maybe TRBD1 (6 bases). Germline assignment: CDR1 SQVTM and CDR2 ANQGSEA. The CDR3 covers 12 residues. V dropped 4 bases and J dropped 1 base, with 6 bases sitting between them. The CDR3 region has the DNA TGCAGCGTTGGGACAGGCACAGATACGCAGTATTTT. As protein: CSVGTGTDTQYF.

This clonotype has a handful of counts. The CDR3 spells CASSRDSSSYEQYF. CDR3 bases: TGTGCCAGCAGCAGGGACTCAAGCTCCTACGAGCAGTACTTC. The rearrangement joins TRBV7-2 to TRBJ2-7; possibly TRBD2 for D (6 bases). V was cut by 5 bases and J by 0 bases, with 11 bases left in between. Per germline, CDR1 SGHTA and CDR2 FQGNSA. CDR3 length: 14 residues.

This clonotype turned up a few times. V is TRBV2 and J is TRBJ1-5; D perhaps matches TRBD1 (6 bases). The V gene's germline CDR1 is SNHLY and CDR2 FYNNEI. Trimming took off 1 base at V and 5 bases at J, with 15 bases between the two ends. The CDR3 runs 16 residues. CDR3 amino acids: CASSEGVGAGDQPQHF. CDR3 in DNA: TGTGCCAGCAGTGAAGGGGTGGGGGCAGGCGATCAGCCCCAGCATTTT.

This chain links TRBV20-1 with TRBJ1-4; 9 bases agree with TRBD1. J gave up 0 bases and V 5 bases, and 4 bases lay outside the gene matches. CDR1 is DFQATT, CDR2 SNEGSKA, per germline (reference sequence). CDR3 length: 15 amino acids. The CDR3 DNA reads TGCAGTGCTTCGGACAGGGGAGCAACTAATGAAAAACTGTTTTTT. It yields the protein CSASDRGATNEKLFF.

V is TRBV19 and J is TRBJ2-7; D ambiguous. The germline V gene encodes CDR1 LNHDA and CDR2 SQIVND (reference sequence). This CDR3 comprises 13 residues. Trimming took 2 bases from V and 1 from J, leaving 6 bases between them. CDR3 DNA sequence: TGTGCCAGTAGTATAACAGATTCCTACGAGCAGTACTTC. Encoded protein: CASSITDSYEQYF. The variable domain in full, completed from reference TRBV19 and TRBJ2-7, reads DGGITQSPKYLFRKEGQNVTLSCEQNLNHDAMYWYRQDPGQGLRLIYYSQIVNDFQKGDIAEGYSVSREKKESFPLTVTSAQKNPTAFYLCASSITDSYEQYFGPGTRLTVT.